This TCR beta chain was identified in a study of human CD4 T cells and Enterobacteriaceae (dated by TCRdb to the early 2020s). Study-level results and caveats: Compared with specific clonotypes, broadly cross-reactive clonotypes seemed more expanded ex vivo, with 11 of 19 and about 60% of the roughly 34 falling in the top 5%. Reactivity of ex vivo clonotypes was inferred only by matching nucleotide sequences to CFSE-low cultures from the same donors.

After removal of 5 bases from V and 0 bases from J, the junction retains 5 bases not matched to a gene. The CDR3 numbers 16 residues from cysteine through phenylalanine. The kept DNA is CDR3 alone, 48 bases in frame from the first base. Reading the germline V gene (reference sequence) gives CDR1 LNHDA and CDR2 SQIVND. The ex vivo total memory CD4+ samples were sequenced at deep level, which gave a detection sensitivity of one cell in 200,000. The QIAamp DNA Micro Kit was used to extract genomic DNA from cell pellets, and the quantity and purity of the genomic DNA were checked by spectrophotometry. Amplification of TCR Vbeta CDR3 regions was performed with the immunoSEQ multiplex PCR assay. The Illumina HiSeq platform was used to sequence the amplicons. Each retrieved sequence was 87 nucleotides long and included the CDR3 region. Per the source publication's procedure: A unique productive TCR Vbeta nucleotide sequence was defined as a clonotype and was quantified by productive template frequency from ImmunoSEQ Analyzer V3.0. Expanded clonotypes were defined using a threshold set at the top 5th percentile of each repertoire ranked by frequency. The R package fossil was used to compute repertoire overlap as Chao-Jaccard, and the R package MASS was used to visualize the overlap by nonmetric multidimensional scaling. The table was pulled from immuneACCESS by TCRdb, which kept in-frame rearrangements only. Such tables lose some clones; where checked, under half of the loss comes from unresolved V genes, and the rest has no known cause. V and J calls and clone size are given by that table; D and trimming were obtained from the DNA. The sample table holds 25,000 to 35,000 clones, of which roughly 80% were seen once. Clones ranked in the top ten supply roughly 0.96% of the sample.

With respect to this clone: Its antigen target is currently unknown. There are no base qualities to consult, and no much larger clone falls within one base.

Memory CD4+ T cells, defined as all CD4+ cells other than CD45RA+CCR7+CD95- naive cells, were FACS-sorted on a FACSAria III to a purity of over 95%. Blood from healthy donors came from blood donation centers in Switzerland. Total CD4+ T cells and monocytes were enriched by positive selection with CD4 and CD14 magnetic microbeads. CD8+, CD14+, CD16+, CD56+, CD19+ and CD25-bright cells were excluded before sorting. In two blood donors, total memory CD4+ T cells were sequenced directly ex vivo to assess in vivo expansion of bacteria-reactive clonotypes. Peripheral blood mononuclear cells were isolated from donor blood using Ficoll-Paque Plus.

The sequencing sample was made of memory CD4+ T cells from blood. The intended sense of this specimen's cell subset or site label: total memory CD4 T cells sorted directly ex vivo, unstimulated. The receptor was isolated from a human donor in good health. This receptor chain uses TRBV19 and TRBJ1-4; 8 bases in the middle match TRBD1. The CDR3 loop reads CASSRKGQATNEKLFF. The nucleotide sequence reads TGTGCCAGTAGTCGGAAGGGACAGGCAACTAATGAAAAACTGTTTTTT.